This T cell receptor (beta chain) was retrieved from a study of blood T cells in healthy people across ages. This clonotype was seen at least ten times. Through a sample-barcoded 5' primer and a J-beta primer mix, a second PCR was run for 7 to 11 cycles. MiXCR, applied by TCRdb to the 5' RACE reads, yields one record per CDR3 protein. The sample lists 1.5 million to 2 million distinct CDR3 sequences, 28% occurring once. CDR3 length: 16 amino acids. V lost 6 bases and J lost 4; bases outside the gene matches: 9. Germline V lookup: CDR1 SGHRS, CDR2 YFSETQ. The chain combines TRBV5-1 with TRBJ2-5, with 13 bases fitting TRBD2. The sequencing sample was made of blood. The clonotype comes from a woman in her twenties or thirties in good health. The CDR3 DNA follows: TGCGCCAGCACCCGACTAGCGGGGGGTAAGGGAGAGACCCAGTACTTC. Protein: CASTRLAGGKGETQYF.